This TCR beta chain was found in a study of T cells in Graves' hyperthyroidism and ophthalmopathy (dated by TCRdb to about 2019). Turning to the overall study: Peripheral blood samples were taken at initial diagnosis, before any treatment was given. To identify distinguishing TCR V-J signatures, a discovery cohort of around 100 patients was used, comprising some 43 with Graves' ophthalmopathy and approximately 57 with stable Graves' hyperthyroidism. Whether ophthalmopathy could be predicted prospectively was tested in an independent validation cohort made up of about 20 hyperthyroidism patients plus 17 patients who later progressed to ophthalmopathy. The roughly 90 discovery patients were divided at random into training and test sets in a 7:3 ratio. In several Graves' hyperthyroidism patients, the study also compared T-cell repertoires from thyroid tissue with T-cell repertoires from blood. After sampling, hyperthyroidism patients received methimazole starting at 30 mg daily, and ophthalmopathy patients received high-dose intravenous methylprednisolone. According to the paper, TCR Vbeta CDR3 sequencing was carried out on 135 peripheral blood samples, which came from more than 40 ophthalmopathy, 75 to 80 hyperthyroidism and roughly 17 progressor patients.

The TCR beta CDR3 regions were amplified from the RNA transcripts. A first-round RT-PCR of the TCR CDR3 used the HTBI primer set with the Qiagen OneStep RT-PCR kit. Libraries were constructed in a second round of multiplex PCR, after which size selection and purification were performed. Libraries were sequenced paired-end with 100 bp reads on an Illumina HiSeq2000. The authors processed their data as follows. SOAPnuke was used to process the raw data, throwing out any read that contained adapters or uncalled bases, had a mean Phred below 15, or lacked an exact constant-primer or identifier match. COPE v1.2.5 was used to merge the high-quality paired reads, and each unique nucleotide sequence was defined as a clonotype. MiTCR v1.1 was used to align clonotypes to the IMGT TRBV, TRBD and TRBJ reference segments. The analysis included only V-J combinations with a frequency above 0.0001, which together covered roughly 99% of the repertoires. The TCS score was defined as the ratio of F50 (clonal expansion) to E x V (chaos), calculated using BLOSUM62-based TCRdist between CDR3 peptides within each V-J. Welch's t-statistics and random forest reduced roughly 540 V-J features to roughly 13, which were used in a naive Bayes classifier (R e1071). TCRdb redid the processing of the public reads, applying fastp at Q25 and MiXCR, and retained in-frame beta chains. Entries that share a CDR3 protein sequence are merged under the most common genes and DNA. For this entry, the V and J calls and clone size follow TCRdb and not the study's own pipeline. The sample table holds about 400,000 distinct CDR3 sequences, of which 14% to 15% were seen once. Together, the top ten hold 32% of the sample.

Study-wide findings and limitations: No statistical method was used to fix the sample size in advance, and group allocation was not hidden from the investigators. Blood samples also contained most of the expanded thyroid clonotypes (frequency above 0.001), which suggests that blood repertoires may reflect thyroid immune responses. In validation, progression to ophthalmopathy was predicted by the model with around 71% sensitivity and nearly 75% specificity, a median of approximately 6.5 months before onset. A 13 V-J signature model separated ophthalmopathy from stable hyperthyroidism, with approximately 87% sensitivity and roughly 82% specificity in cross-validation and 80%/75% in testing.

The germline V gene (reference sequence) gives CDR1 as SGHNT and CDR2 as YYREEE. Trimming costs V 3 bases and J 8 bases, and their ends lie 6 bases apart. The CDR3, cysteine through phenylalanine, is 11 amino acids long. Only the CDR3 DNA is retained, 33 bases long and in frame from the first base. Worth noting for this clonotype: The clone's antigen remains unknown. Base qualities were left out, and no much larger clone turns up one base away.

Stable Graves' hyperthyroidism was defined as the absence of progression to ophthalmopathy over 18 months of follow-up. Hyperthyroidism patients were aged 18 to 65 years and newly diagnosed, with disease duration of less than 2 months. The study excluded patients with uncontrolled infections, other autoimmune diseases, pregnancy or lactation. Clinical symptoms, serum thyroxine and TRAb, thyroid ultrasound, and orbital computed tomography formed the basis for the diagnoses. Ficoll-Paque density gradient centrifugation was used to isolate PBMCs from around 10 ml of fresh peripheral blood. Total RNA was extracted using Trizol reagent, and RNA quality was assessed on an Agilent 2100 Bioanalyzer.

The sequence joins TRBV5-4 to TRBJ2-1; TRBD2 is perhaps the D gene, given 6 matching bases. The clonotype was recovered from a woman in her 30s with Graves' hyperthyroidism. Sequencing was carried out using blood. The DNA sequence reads TGTGCCAGCAGCTGGAGGGATGAGCAGTTCTTC. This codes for CASSWRDEQFF.